Below, 7 T cell receptor beta chains from the same sample are listed, as sequenced in a study of CD8+ T cells in alopecia areata. As for treatment: oral pan-JAK inhibitor, 5-10 mg twice daily. Sequencing templates came from extracted RNA that was reverse transcribed into cDNA. The assay was immunoSEQ multiplex PCR, and TCRdb's table has in-frame clones only and misses some. In the table there are approximately 110,000 clones, approximately 51% of which are singletons. The input for sequencing was CD4+ T cells sorted from blood, taken at week 24, from a patient treated with tofacitinib. These receptors were obtained from a human donor with alopecia areata.

The CDR3 reads CASSSDYSRADTQYF. CDR3 coding DNA: TGTGCCAGCAGCTCGGACTACAGTCGCGCAGATACGCAGTATTTT. V is TRBV5-4 and J is TRBJ2-3, with D possibly matching TRBD2 (6 bases). The CDR3 runs 15 residues. V was pared by 3 bases and J by 4 bases, with 15 bases between. Germline V gives CDR1 SGHNT, CDR2 YYREEE (reference sequence).

CDR3 region: CASSPQDYEQYF. The CDR3 DNA follows: TGTGCCAGCAGCCCCCAGGACTACGAGCAGTACTTC. The chain recombines TRBV11-2 with TRBJ2-7; D ambiguous. V was trimmed by 5 bases and J by 3 bases, leaving 8 bases between them. Germline values: CDR1 SGHAT, CDR2 FQNNGV. The length of the CDR3 is 12 residues.

This clone showed up just once. The chain joins TRBV7-9 to TRBJ1-2; TRBD1 matches at 8 bases. The germline V gene encodes CDR1 SEHNR and CDR2 FQNEAQ (reference sequence). This CDR3 is built from 17 residues. Trimming at V came to 5 bases and at J to 4 bases, leaving 15 bases not matched to a gene. The CDR3, as DNA: TGTGCCAGCAGCCCCCCCAATCAGGGGGCATTCCCCTATGGCTACACCTTC. Encoded protein: CASSPPNQGAFPYGYTF.

The chain couples TRBV2 to TRBJ1-5; a weak D match, TRBD1 (5 bases). With 5 bases removed from V and 1 base from J, the gap between germline ends came to 12 bases. Per germline, CDR1 SNHLY and CDR2 FYNNEI. This CDR3 comprises 15 residues. This CDR3 is CASSWGDGSNQPQHF. CDR3 sequence (DNA): TGTGCCAGCAGTTGGGGGGATGGGAGCAATCAGCCCCAGCATTTT.

This clone was found a few times. The V call is TRBV9, the J call TRBJ2-5; D perhaps matches TRBD2 (6 bases). From germline, CDR1 is SGDLS and CDR2 YYNGEE. Trimming took 3 bases from V and 4 from J, leaving 16 bases between them. This CDR3 has 15 residues. As DNA, the CDR3 is TGTGCCAGCAGCGCCGACCTCCTAGCGACAGAGACCCAGTACTTC. Protein product: CASSADLLATETQYF.

The chain couples TRBV7-2 to TRBJ2-7, with TRBD1 identical over 10 bases. This CDR3 is 15 amino acids long. Germline V CDR1 and CDR2: SGHTA, FQGNSA. V shed 5 bases, J shed 1 base, and the junction held 5 bases outside the gene matches. CDR3 residues: CASSPEDRGSYEQYF. CDR3 nucleotides: TGTGCCAGCAGCCCCGAGGACAGGGGGTCCTACGAGCAGTACTTC.

This clone was detected a few times. The chain uses TRBV25-1 and TRBJ2-7, with 10 bases aligning to TRBD1. From germline, CDR1 is MGHDK and CDR2 SYGVNS. The CDR3 spans 14 residues. Trimming cost V 7 bases and J 2 bases; bases outside gene matches: 5. DNA of the CDR3: TGTGCCAGCACGCTTGGACAGGGGGCCTACGAGCAGTACTTC. It codes for CASTLGQGAYEQYF.